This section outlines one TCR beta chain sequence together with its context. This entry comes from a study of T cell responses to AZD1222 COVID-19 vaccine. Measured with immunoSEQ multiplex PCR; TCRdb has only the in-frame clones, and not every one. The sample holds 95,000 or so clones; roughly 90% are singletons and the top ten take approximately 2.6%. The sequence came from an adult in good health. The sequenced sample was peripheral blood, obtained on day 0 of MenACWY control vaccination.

The CDR3: CASSLGADTQYF. The CDR3 DNA reads TGCGCCAGCAGCTTGGGAGCAGATACGCAGTATTTT. The genes are TRBV5-1 and TRBJ2-3; unclear D gene. V lost 0 bases, J lost 4 bases, and 3 bases lay in between. CDR3 length equals 12 residues. Germline V gene sequence: CDR1 SGHRS, CDR2 YFSETQ.